The present T cell receptor (beta chain) was sequenced within a study of blood T cell repertoires in COVID-19. Overall study: COVID-19 samples collected from the United States, Italy and Spain covered acute and convalescent phases. T cells, B-cell-depleted T cells, or PBMCs provided the cDNA or gDNA that served as material.

After removal of 5 bases from V and 6 bases from J, the junction contained 7 bases not matched to a gene. CDR3 size: 14 residues. Germline CDR1 reads SEHNR; CDR2 reads FQNEAQ (reference sequence). Original processing notes: Using reference gene primer amplification, nucleated cell counts were estimated. Libraries were prepared by immunoSEQ multiplex PCR; TCRdb keeps only in-frame clonotypes and omits some of them. The V and J calls and clone size come from that table; D and trimming were worked out from the DNA. This table has 400,000 to 550,000 clones, around 89% appearing once. The rearrangement joins TRBV7-9 to TRBJ1-1, with 9 bases that match TRBD1. The sequence was obtained from a woman younger than 45 with acute or convalescent COVID-19. Sequenced sample: peripheral blood. CDR3 DNA: TGTGCCAGCAGCCCCGACAGGGGGGACGCTGAAGCTTTCTTT. Protein: CASSPDRGDAEAFF.